Shown below are 26 T cell receptor beta chains from a single sample sequenced in a study of cytomegalovirus exposure and HLA in healthy donors. A multiplex PCR was run with 60 Vbeta primers and 13 Jbeta primers. TCRdb's copy holds only in-frame clones and misses some; the assay was immunoSEQ multiplex PCR. The data hold around 99,000 clones, with over 65% observed a single time. Sequenced material: PBMCs. The source of these receptors is a middle-aged man in good health and CMV-seronegative.

The J gene is TRBJ1-5, the V gene TRBV6-6; D remains unclear. The length of the CDR3 is 15 residues. Germline V lookup: CDR1 MNHNY, CDR2 SVGAGI (reference sequence). V gave up 2 bases and J gave up 5 bases, with 13 bases separating them. The CDR3 sequence: CASSYPGLDDQPQHF. CDR3 DNA: TGTGCCAGCAGTTACCCCGGGTTGGATGATCAGCCCCAGCATTTT.

The gene calls are TRBV28 and TRBJ1-6, with a possible D match to TRBD1 (6 bases). This CDR3 region has 15 residues. Germline V gene data show CDR1 as MDHEN and CDR2 as SYDVKM. V lost 6 bases to trimming and J lost 8 bases, with 17 bases between them. The CDR3 is CASSRSGGDYSPLHF. The CDR3 bases are TGTGCCAGCAGCCGCTCGGGGGGCGATTATTCACCCCTCCACTTT.

The chain combines TRBV5-6 with TRBJ1-6; tentative D call: TRBD1 (5 bases). Between the trimmed V and J ends, which lost 0 bases and 6 bases, there was a span of 7 bases. Germline CDR1 SGHDT, CDR2 YYEEEE. The CDR3 loop spans 14 amino acids. The CDR3 protein is CASSLAGGNSPLHF. The CDR3 bases are TGTGCCAGCAGCTTGGCCGGGGGTAATTCACCCCTCCACTTT.

This clone was found once. The chain recombines TRBV7-8 with TRBJ2-7, with TRBD1 matching 10 bases. Trimming removed 5 bases from V and 1 base from J; junction bases left unmatched: 5. The CDR3 spans 15 residues. The V gene's germline CDR1 is SGHVS and CDR2 FQNEAQ. In DNA form, the CDR3 reads TGTGCCAGCAGCCACAGGGACAGGGGATCCTACGAGCAGTACTTC. Translating gives CASSHRDRGSYEQYF.

The rearrangement joins TRBV7-3 to TRBJ1-1, with TRBD1 matching 7 bases. The CDR3 covers 14 residues. V was pared by 5 bases and J by 6 bases, with 9 bases of the junction left unmatched. Germline CDR1 reads SGHTA; CDR2 reads FQGTGA. The CDR3 region has the DNA TGTGCCAGCAGCACGACAGGACAGGCCCCTGAAGCTTTCTTT. It encodes CASSTTGQAPEAFF.

The chain couples TRBV4-2 to TRBJ2-2; TRBD2 might be the D (5 bases). This CDR3 contains 16 residues. Germline-derived CDR1 and CDR2 are LGHNA and YNFKEQ. Trimming left V 3 bases short and J 5 bases short, with 16 bases between. CDR3 region: CASSQMSSGDTGELFF. In DNA form, the CDR3 reads TGTGCCAGCAGCCAGATGTCATCCGGGGATACCGGGGAGCTGTTTTTT.

This clone has a handful of counts. The CDR3 DNA follows: TGCGCCAGCAGCGAAGCAACTAGCGGAACCTACGAGCAGTACTTC. As protein: CASSEATSGTYEQYF. The J gene is TRBJ2-7, the V gene TRBV5-1; TRBD2 agrees at 8 bases. The CDR3 has 15 amino acids. CDR1 SGHRS and CDR2 YFSETQ come from the germline V gene. J lost 2 bases, V lost 4 bases, and 8 bases had no gene match.

The chain has TRBV5-1 and TRBJ2-2; TRBD1 aligns across 9 bases. This CDR3 is 17 amino acids long. Germline trimming cut 0 bases from V and 2 bases from J; bases unmatched to any gene: 5. CDR1 and CDR2 (germline): SGHRS, YFSETQ. In DNA, the CDR3 is TGCGCCAGCAGCTTGGCCTGGGGACAGGGCAACACCGGGGAGCTGTTTTTT. This gives the protein CASSLAWGQGNTGELFF.

The rearrangement uses TRBV19 and TRBJ1-1, with 7 bases lining up with TRBD1. The CDR3 has 13 amino acids. J gave up 5 bases and V 6 bases, and 6 bases lay outside the gene matches. The V gene's germline CDR1 is LNHDA and CDR2 SQIVND (reference sequence). CDR3 coding DNA: TGTGCCAGTAGGGATACAGGGGAAACTGAAGCTTTCTTT. Translation: CASRDTGETEAFF.

V and J are TRBV6-4 and TRBJ1-1; 7 nucleotides align to TRBD1. Trimming cost V 5 bases and J 1 base; bases outside gene matches: 1. Germline V CDR1 and CDR2: MRHNA, SNTAGT. The CDR3 spans 13 residues. The CDR3 coding sequence is TGTGCCAGCAGTACAGGGGAGAACACTGAAGCTTTCTTT. Encoded protein: CASSTGENTEAFF.

CDR3 bases: TGTGCCAGTAGTCGGGCGAACACCGGGGAGCTGTTTTTT. Protein sequence: CASSRANTGELFF. The chain carries TRBV19 and TRBJ2-2; D remains unclear. The CDR3 length is 13 residues. The V gene lost 5 bases and the J gene lost 0 bases, with 4 bases spanning the gap. Germline V CDR1 and CDR2: LNHDA, SQIVND (reference sequence).

The gene calls are TRBV23-1 and TRBJ2-3; TRBD2 is a possible D gene (6 bases). TRBV23-1 is sorted into the ORF group, with uncertain function. CDR3 size: 16 residues. Trimming shortened V by 7 bases and J by 0 bases, and 17 bases separated the two germline ends. The CDR3 DNA is TGCGCCAGCATAGCGTCTAGCGAGCATAGCACAGATACGCAGTATTTT. This codes for CASIASSEHSTDTQYF.

This chain links TRBV6-5 with TRBJ2-7; D may be TRBD1 (6 bases). CDR1 MNHEY and CDR2 SVGAGI come from the germline V gene. The CDR3 covers 15 residues. The germline V and J ends were trimmed by 0 bases and 2 bases, with 11 bases remaining between them. CDR3 DNA: TGTGCCAGCAGTTACTCCGGGACACCTACCTACGAGCAGTACTTC. Residues: CASSYSGTPTYEQYF.

This sequence joins TRBV5-1 and TRBJ2-1, with 11 bases lining up with TRBD2. Germline V gene lookup returns CDR1 SGHRS and CDR2 YFSETQ. This CDR3 contains 15 residues. The junction had 5 bases not matched to a gene; V was cut back by 2 bases and J by 7 bases. The CDR3 DNA reads TGCGCCAGCAGCTTTCTAGCGGGGGGTGTTAATGAGCAGTTCTTC. This translates into CASSFLAGGVNEQFF.

This chain joins TRBV12-2 and TRBJ2-5; whether TRBD2, the table's D call, matches the DNA was not checked. TRBV12-2 is given as a pseudogene. CDR3 length equals 15 residues. CDR3 residues: CASRLGAGGTETQYF. In DNA form, the CDR3 reads TGTGCAAGTCGCTTAGGAGCGGGAGGGACTGAGACCCAGTACTTC.

V is TRBV5-1 and J is TRBJ2-1; 8 nucleotides align to TRBD2. CDR1 is SGHRS, CDR2 YFSETQ, per germline. V gave up 0 bases and J gave up 6 bases; unmatched junction bases: 8. The CDR3 contains 16 residues. The CDR3 DNA sequence: TGCGCCAGCAGCTTGGTATCGGCGGGGGGCTTCAATGAGCAGTTCTTC. Translating gives CASSLVSAGGFNEQFF.

This clone was seen a few times. J is TRBJ2-5 and V is TRBV15; D remains unclear. The CDR3 runs to 14 residues. The ends were cut back, 1 base at V and 1 base at J, with 7 bases in the middle. CDR1 and CDR2 (germline): LNHNV, YYDKDF (reference sequence). Here the CDR3 DNA reads TGTGCCACCAGCAGAGGAACAAGCCAAGAGACCCAGTACTTC. Its translation: CATSRGTSQETQYF.

The rearrangement uses TRBV2 and TRBJ1-5, with TRBD1 identical over 7 bases. The V segment lost 2 bases and the J segment 3 bases; nucleotides outside the gene matches: 4. Germline CDR1 reads SNHLY; CDR2 reads FYNNEI. The CDR3 extends over 15 amino acids. Written as DNA, the CDR3 is TGTGCCAGCAGTGAAATGGGACAGTACAATCAGCCCCAGCATTTT. Translation gives CASSEMGQYNQPQHF.

The chain links TRBV28 to TRBJ1-3, with a possible D match to TRBD1 (6 bases). V was trimmed by 2 bases and J by 3 bases, leaving 11 bases between them. The germline gives CDR1 MDHEN, CDR2 SYDVKM. This CDR3 has 15 amino acids. The CDR3 DNA follows: TGTGCCAGCAGTTTACCTGACAGGAATGGAAACACCATATATTTT. This codes for CASSLPDRNGNTIYF. Filled out from reference TRBV28 and TRBJ1-3, the complete variable domain reads DVKVTQSSRYLVKRTGEKVFLECVQDMDHENMFWYRQDPGLGLRLIYFSYDVKMKEKGDIPEGYSVSREKKERFSLILESASTNQTSMYLCASSLPDRNGNTIYFGEGSWLTVV.

The J gene is TRBJ2-7, the V gene TRBV6-6; 8 bases map to TRBD2. Germline CDR1 MNHNY, CDR2 SVGAGI (reference sequence). This CDR3 has 16 amino acids. With V trimmed by 0 bases and J by 5 bases, 9 bases remained unmatched. This CDR3 reads CASSYSVSAGEDEQYF. CDR3 coding DNA: TGTGCCAGCAGTTACTCGGTCTCAGCGGGGGAGGACGAGCAGTACTTC.

The J gene is TRBJ1-5, the V gene TRBV27; 7 nucleotides agree with TRBD1. The CDR3 loop spans 16 amino acids. J lost 3 bases, V lost 7 bases, and 12 bases had no gene match. CDR1 is MNHEY, CDR2 SMNVEV, per germline (reference sequence). For the CDR3, the DNA is TGTGCCAGCAAATCATCCGGGACAGCAGACAATCAGCCCCAGCATTTT. This translates into CASKSSGTADNQPQHF.

The chain links TRBV19 to TRBJ2-3, with 12 bases identical to TRBD2. The CDR3 covers 16 residues. Per germline, CDR1 LNHDA and CDR2 SQIVND (reference sequence). V lost 6 bases and J lost 1; bases outside the gene matches: 5. CDR3 residues: CASRTTSGRRTDTQYF. The CDR3 DNA sequence: TGTGCCAGTAGAACCACTAGCGGGAGGCGCACAGATACGCAGTATTTT.

The chain employs TRBV5-4 and TRBJ2-5, with 15 bases aligning to TRBD2. The closer fit of TRBJ2-7 to the DNA end suggests the J call may be wrong. CDR1 SGHNT and CDR2 YYREEE come from the germline V gene (reference sequence). There are 17 residues in the CDR3. CDR3 sequence reads: CASSSGLAGGPIHEQYF. The CDR3 bases are TGTGCCAGCAGCTCAGGACTAGCGGGAGGGCCGATCCACGAGCAGTACTTC.

This clone showed up just once. The chain is built from TRBV6-5 and TRBJ1-3; no firm D call. The CDR3 is 13 amino acids. With 6 bases removed from V and 4 bases from J, the gap between germline ends came to 10 bases. CDR1 is MNHEY, CDR2 SVGAGI, per germline. The CDR3 sequence is CASRLLKGNTIYF. The CDR3 bases are TGTGCCAGCAGACTACTAAAGGGAAACACCATATATTTT.

The genes are TRBV9 and TRBJ2-3; D is uncertain. CDR1 and CDR2 from the germline V gene are SGDLS and YYNGEE. The CDR3 spans 15 residues. With 3 bases removed from V and 5 bases from J, the gap between germline ends came to 16 bases. The CDR3 DNA is TGTGCCAGCAGCGGCGGAACCAACCAAAGAGATACGCAGTATTTT. Protein sequence: CASSGGTNQRDTQYF.

The gene calls are TRBV11-2 and TRBJ1-1, with D perhaps matching TRBD1 (6 bases). In germline, CDR1 is SGHAT, CDR2 FQNNGV. The CDR3 is made up of 15 amino acids. V dropped 5 bases and J dropped 2 bases, with 15 bases sitting between them. The CDR3 DNA reads TGTGCCAGCAGCCCACGAGGACAGCGAAACACTGAAGCTTTCTTT. Translated: CASSPRGQRNTEAFF.